These 13 T cell receptor beta chains were all obtained from the same sample, sequenced in a study of cytomegalovirus exposure and HLA in healthy donors. The PCR contained 60 Vbeta and 13 Jbeta primers. Assay: immunoSEQ multiplex PCR; the TCRdb copy retains only in-frame clones and omits some. This sample yields roughly 190,000 clones, of which more than 75% are seen a single time; roughly 15% belongs to the top ten. The sequencing input was PBMCs. These receptors originate from a woman aged 30 to 39 in good health and CMV-seropositive.

This rearrangement joins TRBV29-1 to TRBJ2-7; no clear D gene. From germline, CDR1 is SQVTM and CDR2 ANQGSEA. V shed 4 bases and J shed 3 bases, with 10 bases lying between them. The CDR3 sequence is 12 residues long. CDR3 DNA sequence: TGCAGCGTTGCCCTTGGCGGCTACGAGCAGTACTTC. The encoded protein is CSVALGGYEQYF.

This chain connects TRBV7-2 to TRBJ1-2; 8 bases line up with TRBD1. The V gene's germline CDR1 is SGHTA and CDR2 FQGNSA. The J segment lost 4 bases and the V segment lost 5 bases, leaving 6 bases of the junction unmatched. CDR3 length: 14 amino acids. The CDR3 loop is CASSPNTGGYGYTF. CDR3 DNA sequence: TGTGCCAGCAGCCCCAATACAGGGGGCTATGGCTACACCTTC.

The gene calls are TRBV30 and TRBJ1-3; 9 bases agree with TRBD1. CDR1 GTSNPN and CDR2 SVGIG come from the germline V gene (reference sequence). Trimming cost V 1 base and J 2 bases; bases outside gene matches: 0. The CDR3 has 14 residues. CDR3 protein: CAWSGQGAGNTIYF. CDR3 DNA sequence: TGTGCCTGGAGTGGACAGGGGGCTGGAAACACCATATATTTT.

The chain uses TRBV2 and TRBJ2-5; TRBD1 aligns across 11 bases. CDR3 size: 14 residues. The V gene end was trimmed by 4 bases and the J gene end by 5 bases; junction bases not matched to a gene: 3. CDR1 and CDR2 from the germline V gene are SNHLY and FYNNEI. CDR3 protein: CASSGRTGGETQYF. The CDR3 region has the DNA TGTGCCAGCAGTGGGAGGACAGGGGGCGAGACCCAGTACTTC.

This clone was picked up one time. The rearrangement links TRBV28 to TRBJ2-7; maybe TRBD2 (6 bases). The germline V gene encodes CDR1 MDHEN and CDR2 SYDVKM. Trimming removed 5 bases from V and 2 bases from J, with 16 bases in between. This CDR3 comprises 15 residues. CDR3 DNA: TGTGCCAGCAGTGCTCCCGGGACTGGTACCTACGAGCAGTACTTC. Translating it yields CASSAPGTGTYEQYF.

The CDR3 region is CASRQITPKWTEAFF. CDR3 in DNA: TGTGCCAGCAGACAGATTACCCCTAAATGGACTGAAGCTTTCTTT. The chain carries TRBV28 and TRBJ1-1; no definite D call. Germline V gene lookup returns CDR1 MDHEN and CDR2 SYDVKM. V lost 6 bases to trimming and J lost 5 bases, with 19 bases between them. The CDR3 runs to 15 residues.

This chain joins TRBV9 and TRBJ2-2, with 12 nucleotides matching TRBD2. The J segment lost 6 bases and the V segment lost 0 bases, leaving 3 bases of the junction unmatched. The length of the CDR3 is 16 residues. Per the germline V gene, CDR1 is SGDLS and CDR2 is YYNGEE. CDR3 residues: CASSVGLAGVPGELFF. The CDR3 bases are TGTGCCAGCAGCGTAGGACTAGCGGGAGTCCCCGGGGAGCTGTTTTTT.

V and J are TRBV18 and TRBJ1-5; D unclear. CDR1 and CDR2 from the germline V gene are KGHSH and LQKENI. V was pared by 3 bases and J by 5 bases, with 8 bases between. The CDR3 has 13 amino acids. The DNA of the CDR3 is TGTGCCAGCTCACCTACTGTGCATCAGCCCCAGCATTTT. It encodes CASSPTVHQPQHF.

The chain couples TRBV19 to TRBJ1-3; maybe TRBD1 (5 bases). Germline CDR1 reads LNHDA; CDR2 reads SQIVND (reference sequence). This CDR3 is built from 14 residues. With 7 bases removed from V and 0 bases from J, the gap between germline ends came to 10 bases. The CDR3 here is CASNPRDSGNTIYF. CDR3 nucleotides: TGTGCCAGTAACCCCAGGGACTCTGGAAACACCATATATTTT.

With regard to this clone: The junction and the germline gene differ at one end; a read error may be behind it. This rearrangement joins TRBV7-9 to TRBJ1-4, with D unclear. Germline V gene data show CDR1 as SEHNR and CDR2 as FQNEAQ (reference sequence). There are 15 residues in the CDR3. CDR3 loop: CSSSLGGATNEKLFF. As DNA, the CDR3 is TGTTCCAGCAGCTTAGGTGGAGCAACTAATGAAAAACTGTTTTTT.

This rearrangement joins TRBV4-2 to TRBJ1-4, with 10 bases that match TRBD1. The CDR3 spans 16 residues. The germline gives CDR1 LGHNA, CDR2 YNFKEQ. Trimming cost V 3 bases and J 4 bases; bases outside gene matches: 5. CDR3 sequence: CASSQLGTGDNEKLFF. In DNA, the CDR3 is TGTGCCAGCAGCCAGCTTGGGACAGGGGATAATGAAAAACTGTTTTTT.

The chain is built from TRBV28 and TRBJ2-7; a possible D gene is TRBD1 (6 bases). Deletions cut 3 bases from V and 3 bases from J, with 9 bases between. This CDR3 is built from 13 residues. Germline-derived CDR1 and CDR2 are MDHEN and SYDVKM. CDR3: CASSFLRGYEQYF. CDR3 coding DNA: TGTGCCAGCAGTTTCCTCAGGGGCTACGAGCAGTACTTC. The full variable domain, completed using reference TRBV28 and TRBJ2-7, is DVKVTQSSRYLVKRTGEKVFLECVQDMDHENMFWYRQDPGLGLRLIYFSYDVKMKEKGDIPEGYSVSREKKERFSLILESASTNQTSMYLCASSFLRGYEQYFGPGTRLTVT.

This clone appeared a few times. Distinct nucleotide sequences in the sample also encode this CDR3. This chain links TRBV5-1 with TRBJ1-2, with D possibly being TRBD1 (5 bases). The V end was cut by 2 bases, the J end by 4 bases, with 6 bases between. CDR3 size: 12 residues. CDR1 SGHRS and CDR2 YFSETQ come from the germline V gene. The CDR3 region is CASSLDSYGYTF. In DNA form, the CDR3 reads TGCGCCAGCAGCTTAGACAGCTATGGCTACACCTTC.